Listed here is a single T cell receptor (beta chain). The sample originates from a study of blood T cell repertoires in COVID-19. The germline V and J ends were trimmed by 7 bases and 1 base, with 8 bases remaining between them. Germline V gives CDR1 MNHEY, CDR2 SMNVEV (reference sequence). There are 14 residues in the CDR3. In the authors' methods: Cell counts per sample came from amplifying reference gene primers. The method was immunoSEQ multiplex PCR; TCRdb's version includes in-frame clones alone and lacks a portion of them. For V, J and clone size, that table is used; D and trimming come from the DNA. This table holds about 240,000 clones, 80% to 90% found once.

The gene calls are TRBV27 and TRBJ2-6, with D possibly TRBD2 on 6 matching bases. The sequenced sample consisted of peripheral blood. The source of this sequence is a woman aged 65 to 85 with acute or convalescent COVID-19. CDR3 loop: CASNAGSGANVLTF. The CDR3 nucleotides read TGTGCCAGCAATGCGGGGTCTGGGGCCAACGTCCTGACTTTC.